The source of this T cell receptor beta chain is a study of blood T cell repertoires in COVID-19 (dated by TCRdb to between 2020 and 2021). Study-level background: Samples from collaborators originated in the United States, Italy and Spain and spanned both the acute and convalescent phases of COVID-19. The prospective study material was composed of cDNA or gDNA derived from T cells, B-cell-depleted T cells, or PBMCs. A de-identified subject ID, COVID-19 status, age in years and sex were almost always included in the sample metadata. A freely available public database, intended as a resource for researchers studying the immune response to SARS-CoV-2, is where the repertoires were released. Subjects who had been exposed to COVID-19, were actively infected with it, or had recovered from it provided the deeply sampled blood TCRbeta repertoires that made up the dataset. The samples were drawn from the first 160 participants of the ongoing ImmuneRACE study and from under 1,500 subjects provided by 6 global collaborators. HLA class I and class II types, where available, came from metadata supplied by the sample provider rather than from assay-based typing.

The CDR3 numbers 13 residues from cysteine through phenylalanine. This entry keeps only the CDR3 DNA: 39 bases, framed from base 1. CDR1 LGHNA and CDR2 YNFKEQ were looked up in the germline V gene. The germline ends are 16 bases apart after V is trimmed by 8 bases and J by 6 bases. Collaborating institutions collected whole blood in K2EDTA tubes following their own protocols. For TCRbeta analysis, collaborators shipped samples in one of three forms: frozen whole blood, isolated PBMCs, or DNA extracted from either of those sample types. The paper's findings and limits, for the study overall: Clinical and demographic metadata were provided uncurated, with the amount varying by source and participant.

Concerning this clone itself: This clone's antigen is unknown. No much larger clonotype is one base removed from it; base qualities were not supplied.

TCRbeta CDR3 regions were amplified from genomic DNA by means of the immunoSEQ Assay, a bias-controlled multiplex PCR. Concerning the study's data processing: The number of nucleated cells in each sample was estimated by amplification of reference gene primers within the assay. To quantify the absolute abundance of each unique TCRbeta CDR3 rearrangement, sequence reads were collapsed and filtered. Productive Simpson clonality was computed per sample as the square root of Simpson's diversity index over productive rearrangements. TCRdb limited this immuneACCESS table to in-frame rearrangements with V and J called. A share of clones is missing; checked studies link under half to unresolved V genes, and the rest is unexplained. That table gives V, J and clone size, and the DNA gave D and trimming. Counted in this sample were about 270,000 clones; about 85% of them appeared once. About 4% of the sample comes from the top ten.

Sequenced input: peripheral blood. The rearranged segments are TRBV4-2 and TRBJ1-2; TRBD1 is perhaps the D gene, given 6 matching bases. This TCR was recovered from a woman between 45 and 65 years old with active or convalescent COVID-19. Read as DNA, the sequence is TGTGCCAGCCTTCGGCCGGGGGGGCATGGCTACACCTTC. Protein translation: CASLRPGGHGYTF.